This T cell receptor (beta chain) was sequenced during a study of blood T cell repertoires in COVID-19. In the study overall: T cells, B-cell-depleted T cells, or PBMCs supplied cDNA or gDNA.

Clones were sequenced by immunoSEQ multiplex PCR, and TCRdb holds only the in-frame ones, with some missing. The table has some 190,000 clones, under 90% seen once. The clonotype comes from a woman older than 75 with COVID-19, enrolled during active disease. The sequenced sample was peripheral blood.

The CDR3 nucleotides are TGTGCCAGTGGACAGGGGGCTAACTCCTACGAGCAGTACTTC. It translates to CASGQGANSYEQYF. This chain links TRBV19 with TRBJ2-7; 11 positions agree with TRBD1. The length of the CDR3 is 14 residues. Germline assignment: CDR1 LNHDA and CDR2 SQIVND (reference sequence). J lost 0 bases, V lost 8 bases, and 3 bases had no gene match. The full variable domain, in which reference TRBV19 and TRBJ2-7 provide the parts outside the CDR3, is DGGITQSPKYLFRKEGQNVTLSCEQNLNHDAMYWYRQDPGQGLRLIYYSQIVNDFQKGDIAEGYSVSREKKESFPLTVTSAQKNPTAFYLCASGQGANSYEQYFGPGTRLTVT.